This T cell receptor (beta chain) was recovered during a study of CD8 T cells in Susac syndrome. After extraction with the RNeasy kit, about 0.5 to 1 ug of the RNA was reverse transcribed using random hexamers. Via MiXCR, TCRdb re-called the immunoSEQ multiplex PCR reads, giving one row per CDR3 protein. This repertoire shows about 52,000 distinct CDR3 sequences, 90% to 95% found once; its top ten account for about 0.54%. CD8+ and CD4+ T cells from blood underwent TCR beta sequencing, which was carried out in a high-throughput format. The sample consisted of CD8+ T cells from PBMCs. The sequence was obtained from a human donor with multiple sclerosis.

The DNA of the CDR3 is TGCGCCAGCAGCCCGACAGGGGAGCATGAGCAGTTCTTC. Its translation: CASSPTGEHEQFF. This chain joins TRBV4-3 and TRBJ2-1; TRBD1 matches at 8 bases. The germline V gene encodes CDR1 LGHNA and CDR2 YSLEER. V lost 4 bases and J lost 8; bases outside the gene matches: 4. The CDR3 has 13 residues.